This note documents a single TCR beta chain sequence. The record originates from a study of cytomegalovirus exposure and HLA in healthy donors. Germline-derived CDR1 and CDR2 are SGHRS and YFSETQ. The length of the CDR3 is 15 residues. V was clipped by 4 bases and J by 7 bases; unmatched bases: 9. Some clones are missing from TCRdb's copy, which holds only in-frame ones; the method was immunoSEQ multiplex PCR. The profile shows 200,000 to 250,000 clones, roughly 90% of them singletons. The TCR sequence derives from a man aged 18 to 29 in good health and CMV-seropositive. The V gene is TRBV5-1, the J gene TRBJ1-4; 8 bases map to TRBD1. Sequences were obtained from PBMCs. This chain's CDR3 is CASSRGGQASEKLFF. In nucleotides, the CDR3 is TGCGCCAGCAGCCGGGGGGGACAGGCGAGTGAAAAACTGTTTTTT.